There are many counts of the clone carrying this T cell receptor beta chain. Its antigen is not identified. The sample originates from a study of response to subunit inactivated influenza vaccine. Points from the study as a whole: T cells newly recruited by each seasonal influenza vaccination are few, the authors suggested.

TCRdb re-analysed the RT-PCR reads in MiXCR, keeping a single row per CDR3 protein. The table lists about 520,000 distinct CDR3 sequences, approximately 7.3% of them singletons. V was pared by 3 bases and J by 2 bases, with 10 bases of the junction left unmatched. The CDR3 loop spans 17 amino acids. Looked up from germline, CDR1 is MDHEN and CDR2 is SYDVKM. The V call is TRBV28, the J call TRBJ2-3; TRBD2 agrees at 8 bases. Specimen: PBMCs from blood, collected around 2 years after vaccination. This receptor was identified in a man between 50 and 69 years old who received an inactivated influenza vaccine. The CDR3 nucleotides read TGTGCCAGCAGTTTCCCGAAGGGCGGGAGGTCCACAGATACGCAGTATTTT. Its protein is CASSFPKGGRSTDTQYF.